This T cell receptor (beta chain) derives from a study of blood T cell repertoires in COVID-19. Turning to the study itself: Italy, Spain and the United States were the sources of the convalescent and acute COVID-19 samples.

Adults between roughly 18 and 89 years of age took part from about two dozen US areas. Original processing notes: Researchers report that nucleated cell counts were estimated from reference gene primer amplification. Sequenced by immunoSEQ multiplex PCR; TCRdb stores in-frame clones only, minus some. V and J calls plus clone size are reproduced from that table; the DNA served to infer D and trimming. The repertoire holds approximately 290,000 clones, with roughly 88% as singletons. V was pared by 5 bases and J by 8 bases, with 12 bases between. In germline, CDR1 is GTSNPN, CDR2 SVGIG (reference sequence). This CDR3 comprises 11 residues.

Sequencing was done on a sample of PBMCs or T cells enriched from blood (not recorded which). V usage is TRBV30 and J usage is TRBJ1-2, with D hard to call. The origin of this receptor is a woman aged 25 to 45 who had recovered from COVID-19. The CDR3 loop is CAWARPGGYTF. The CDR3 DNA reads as TGTGCCTGGGCTCGTCCAGGCGGCTACACCTTC.